The 25 T cell receptor beta chains below were found in one sample sequenced in a study of T-cell memory formation after mild COVID-19. One entry per CDR3 protein, called by TCRdb with MiXCR from the 5' RACE reads. The data hold 500,000 to 600,000 distinct CDR3 sequences, with approximately 19% observed a single time. Material for sequencing was PBMCs or a T cell subset sorted from them (not recorded which). The receptors were sampled from an adult woman who had mild COVID-19 (a few samples of this study predate the infection). Cell type and time point are not known.

The J gene is TRBJ2-7, the V gene TRBV20-1, with 7 bases lining up with TRBD1. V lost 0 bases, J lost 4 bases, and 27 bases stayed unmatched. The CDR3 is 21 amino acids. Germline-derived CDR1 and CDR2 are DFQATT and SNEGSKA (reference sequence). The CDR3 is CSARDTDAGMKVGGPIYEQYF. The CDR3, as DNA: TGCAGTGCTAGAGATACGGATGCAGGAATGAAAGTAGGGGGCCCCATTTACGAGCAGTACTTC.

This chain joins TRBV12-3 or TRBV12-4 and TRBJ1-2; 8 bases align to TRBD1. After removal of 0 bases from V and 5 bases from J, the junction contained 8 bases not matched to a gene. The CDR3 length is 16 residues. CDR3: CASSLALGRGRYGYTF. The CDR3 nucleotides are TGTGCCAGCAGTTTAGCGCTGGGCAGGGGGCGATATGGCTACACCTTC.

This CDR3 reads CATEQGALAKNIQYF. The CDR3 DNA is TGTGCCACCGAGCAAGGGGCCTTAGCCAAAAACATTCAGTACTTC. The chain links TRBV12-1 to TRBJ2-4; TRBD1 was called by the table and not checked on the DNA. TRBV12-1 is labeled a pseudogene. The CDR3 has 15 amino acids.

The chain couples TRBV5-5 to TRBJ1-4; 9 bases are shared with TRBD1. Losses at the gene ends were 2 bases for V and 5 bases for J; bases not matched to a gene: 7. From germline, CDR1 is SGHKS and CDR2 YYEKEE (reference sequence). This CDR3 has 16 amino acids. CDR3 coding DNA: TGTGCCAGCAGCTTATTCCCGACAGGGGGGAATGAAAAACTGTTTTTT. Translated, it gives CASSLFPTGGNEKLFF.

This clonotype was seen a few times. The chain employs TRBV5-4 and TRBJ2-7; 8 bases align to TRBD2. The CDR3 is 15 amino acids. J gave up 1 base and V 0 bases, and 3 bases lay outside the gene matches. Per the germline V gene, CDR1 is SGHNT and CDR2 is YYREEE (reference sequence). Here the CDR3 DNA reads TGTGCCAGCAGCTTGGCGTCTAGCGGGTCCTACGAGCAGTACTTC. Residues: CASSLASSGSYEQYF.

CDR3 loop: CASSRSRDRGAKETQYF. The CDR3, as DNA: TGTGCCAGCAGTCGGTCCCGGGACAGGGGTGCTAAAGAGACCCAGTACTTC. V usage is TRBV6-2 or TRBV6-3 and J usage is TRBJ2-5; 10 bases fit TRBD1. Looked up from germline, CDR1 is MNHEY and CDR2 is SVGEGT. V was pared by 5 bases and J by 3 bases, with 12 bases of the junction left unmatched. The CDR3 sequence is 17 residues long.

The sample holds a few counts of this clonotype. The rearrangement links TRBV7-2 to TRBJ2-3, with 8 bases fitting TRBD2. CDR1 is SGHTA and CDR2 is FQGNSA in the germline V gene. V shed 2 bases and J 4 bases; nucleotides not matched to a gene: 5. The CDR3 has 15 residues. CDR3: CASSLTGREADTQYF. CDR3 coding DNA: TGTGCCAGCAGCTTAACGGGGCGGGAGGCAGATACGCAGTATTTT.

This clonotype has a handful of counts. The CDR3 reads CASRLLGEPGYTF. The CDR3 DNA reads TGTGCCAGCAGATTACTCGGGGAGCCTGGCTACACCTTC. V usage is TRBV12-3 or TRBV12-4 and J usage is TRBJ1-2; the D is unclear. Trimming took off 6 bases at V and 7 bases at J, with 15 bases between the two ends. This CDR3 has 13 amino acids.

This clonotype was seen a handful of times. Relative to the germline gene, one junction end is altered; a read error may explain this. The chain couples TRBV29-1 to TRBJ1-2, with a weak D call TRBD1 (5 bases). CDR3 length: 13 amino acids. Per the germline V gene, CDR1 is SQVTM and CDR2 is ANQGSEA. CDR3: CSVEGDGNYGYTF. The CDR3 nucleotides are TGCAGCGTCGAAGGGGACGGCAACTATGGCTACACCTTC. The full variable domain, with the rest looked up from reference TRBV29-1 and TRBJ1-2, is SAVISQKPSRDICQRGTSLTIQCQVDSQVTMMFWYRQQPGQSLTLIATANQGSEATYESGFVIDKFPISRPNLTFSTLTVSNMSPEDSSIYLCSVEGDGNYGYTFGSGTRLTVV.

A few counts support this clonotype. The J gene is TRBJ1-2, the V gene TRBV4-1; 9 nucleotides line up with TRBD1. With 5 bases clipped from V and 4 bases from J, the junction kept 11 bases outside the gene matches. The germline CDR1 and CDR2 sequences are MGHRA and YSYEKL. The CDR3 is 16 residues long. The CDR3 region has the DNA TGCGCCAGCAGCTCCCGGACAGGGGCGCAACCCTATGGCTACACCTTC. Translation gives CASSSRTGAQPYGYTF.

This rearrangement joins TRBV12-3 or TRBV12-4 to TRBJ1-2; D is unresolved. V lost 1 base and J 2 bases, leaving 8 bases between the germline ends. This CDR3 has 14 residues. The CDR3 DNA reads TGTGCCAGCAGTTTAGGGAAGGTAAACTATGGCTACACCTTC. As protein: CASSLGKVNYGYTF.

The chain joins TRBV7-9 to TRBJ2-6; TRBD2 is a possible D gene (6 bases). Trimming took off 7 bases at V and 2 bases at J, with 18 bases between the two ends. The CDR3 spans 17 residues. Per the germline V gene, CDR1 is SEHNR and CDR2 is FQNEAQ (reference sequence). This CDR3 is CASIMGTPRPGANVLTF. CDR3 coding DNA: TGTGCCAGCATTATGGGGACTCCAAGGCCTGGGGCCAACGTCCTGACTTTC.

The J gene is TRBJ2-7, the V gene TRBV7-9; 9 nucleotides line up with TRBD1. The germline V gene encodes CDR1 SEHNR and CDR2 FQNEAQ (reference sequence). The length of the CDR3 is 16 residues. With V trimmed by 3 bases and J by 3 bases, 9 bases remained unmatched. The CDR3 sequence is CASSFLPTGGSYEQYF. The DNA for the CDR3 is TGTGCCAGCAGCTTCCTCCCGACAGGGGGTAGCTACGAGCAGTACTTC.

This clonotype was picked up a small number of times. The genes are TRBV2 and TRBJ2-2; D not certain. The CDR3 covers 13 residues. V was pared by 8 bases and J by 0 bases, with 7 bases between. The germline CDR1 and CDR2 sequences are SNHLY and FYNNEI. The CDR3 protein is CASLPPNTGELFF. The CDR3 DNA reads TGTGCCAGCCTGCCCCCGAACACCGGGGAGCTGTTTTTT. The full variable domain, rest sourced from reference TRBV2 and TRBJ2-2, is EPEVTQTPSHQVTQMGQEVILRCVPISNHLYFYWYRQILGQKVEFLVSFYNNEISEKSEIFDDQFSVERPDGSNFTLKIRSTKLEDSAMYFCASLPPNTGELFFGEGSRLTVL.

This chain links TRBV2 with TRBJ1-2; D is perhaps TRBD1 (6 bases). The CDR3 loop spans 14 amino acids. Trimming removed 3 bases from V and 6 bases from J, with 14 bases in between. CDR1 is SNHLY and CDR2 is FYNNEI in the germline V gene. In DNA form, the CDR3 reads TGTGCCAGCAGTGAGCCGGGACAAGTCGATGGCTACACCTTC. As protein: CASSEPGQVDGYTF.

This clonotype has more than one count but fewer than ten. The chain is built from TRBV7-8 and TRBJ1-5; 8 positions match TRBD1. Unmatched junction bases numbered 7, after V lost 5 bases and J lost 7 bases. The length of the CDR3 is 14 residues. CDR1 and CDR2 from the germline V gene are SGHVS and FQNEAQ. Written as DNA, the CDR3 is TGTGCCAGCAGCCGTGGACAGGGTAGCCAGCCCCAGCATTTT. As protein: CASSRGQGSQPQHF.

J is TRBJ2-1 and V is TRBV12-3 or TRBV12-4; 8 bases agree with TRBD1. V was clipped by 3 bases and J by 8 bases; unmatched bases: 6. The CDR3 totals 14 residues. CDR3 sequence (DNA): TGTGCCAGCAGTTTCTCGGACAGGGCCCATGAGCAGTTCTTC. Translating it yields CASSFSDRAHEQFF.

J is TRBJ2-1 and V is TRBV18; 7 bases align to TRBD2. CDR1 is KGHSH, CDR2 LQKENI, per germline. CDR3 length: 17 amino acids. After removal of 5 bases from V and 0 bases from J, the junction contained 10 bases not matched to a gene. The chain's CDR3 is CASSNPTSASSYNEQFF. In DNA, the CDR3 is TGTGCCAGCTCAAATCCTACTAGCGCCTCCTCCTACAATGAGCAGTTCTTC.

The CDR3 sequence: CASSLGRQRPGSYNEQFF. CDR3 in DNA: TGCGCCAGCAGCTTGGGGCGTCAGCGGCCGGGCTCCTACAATGAGCAGTTCTTC. The chain is built from TRBV5-1 and TRBJ2-1; TRBD2 is a possible D gene (5 bases). Looked up from germline, CDR1 is SGHRS and CDR2 is YFSETQ. There are 18 residues in the CDR3. V lost 0 bases and J lost 0, with 16 bases in between.

This clonotype came up a few times. The chain has TRBV6-6 and TRBJ2-5, with 10 bases aligning to TRBD2. Looked up from germline, CDR1 is MNHNY and CDR2 is SVGAGI (reference sequence). The CDR3 is 15 residues long. V dropped 11 bases and J dropped 5; count of bases not matched to a gene: 14. The CDR3 is CAGRPSGSRGETQYF. DNA for the CDR3: TGTGCCGGGCGACCTAGCGGGAGTAGGGGGGAGACCCAGTACTTC.

The chain joins TRBV5-1 to TRBJ2-1; TRBD1 matches 10 bases. CDR1 is SGHRS and CDR2 is YFSETQ in the germline V gene. The CDR3 contains 17 residues. V shed 4 bases, J shed 3 bases, and the junction held 10 bases outside the gene matches. Written as DNA, the CDR3 is TGCGCCAGCAGCCTGTGGGCGCGGGACAGGGGCTACAATGAGCAGTTCTTC. It codes for CASSLWARDRGYNEQFF.

V and J are TRBV10-3 and TRBJ1-1; weak D call: TRBD1 (6 bases). CDR1 and CDR2 from the germline V gene are ENHRY and SYGVKD. CDR3 length: 13 amino acids. V dropped 2 bases and J dropped 3 bases, with 7 bases sitting between them. The CDR3 here is CAISEAGDTEAFF. The CDR3, as DNA: TGTGCCATCAGTGAGGCAGGGGACACTGAAGCTTTCTTT.

This clonotype came up a few times. The chain employs TRBV12-3 or TRBV12-4 and TRBJ2-1, with 13 bases lining up with TRBD2. This CDR3 is 18 amino acids long. After removal of 5 bases from V and 8 bases from J, the junction contained 15 bases not matched to a gene. The CDR3 is CASSPPTSGRARGDEQFF. CDR3 DNA: TGTGCCAGCAGTCCCCCTACTAGCGGGAGGGCCCGGGGGGATGAGCAGTTCTTC.

This chain joins TRBV5-1 and TRBJ2-3; D is undetermined. Trimming stripped 0 bases from V and 4 bases from J, with 12 bases between. There are 15 residues in the CDR3. The germline gives CDR1 SGHRS, CDR2 YFSETQ. DNA for the CDR3: TGCGCCAGCAGCTTGGAATTTGGGATGGCAGATACGCAGTATTTT. Translating gives CASSLEFGMADTQYF. Combining the CDR3 with reference TRBV5-1 and TRBJ2-3 gives the whole variable domain KAGVTQTPRYLIKTRGQQVTLSCSPISGHRSVSWYQQTPGQGLQFLFEYFSETQRNKGNFPGRFSGRQFSNSRSEMNVSTLELGDSALYLCASSLEFGMADTQYFGPGTRLTVL.

This clonotype was observed a handful of times. The V call is TRBV6-2 or TRBV6-3, the J call TRBJ1-6, with no clear D. Trimming took 0 bases from V and 19 from J, leaving 16 bases between them. The CDR3 runs to 13 residues. The germline V gene encodes CDR1 MNHEY and CDR2 SVGEGT. The CDR3, as DNA: TGTGCCAGCAGTTACTCCGGTGTGGCAGGAGGTCACTTT. Translated: CASSYSGVAGGHF.